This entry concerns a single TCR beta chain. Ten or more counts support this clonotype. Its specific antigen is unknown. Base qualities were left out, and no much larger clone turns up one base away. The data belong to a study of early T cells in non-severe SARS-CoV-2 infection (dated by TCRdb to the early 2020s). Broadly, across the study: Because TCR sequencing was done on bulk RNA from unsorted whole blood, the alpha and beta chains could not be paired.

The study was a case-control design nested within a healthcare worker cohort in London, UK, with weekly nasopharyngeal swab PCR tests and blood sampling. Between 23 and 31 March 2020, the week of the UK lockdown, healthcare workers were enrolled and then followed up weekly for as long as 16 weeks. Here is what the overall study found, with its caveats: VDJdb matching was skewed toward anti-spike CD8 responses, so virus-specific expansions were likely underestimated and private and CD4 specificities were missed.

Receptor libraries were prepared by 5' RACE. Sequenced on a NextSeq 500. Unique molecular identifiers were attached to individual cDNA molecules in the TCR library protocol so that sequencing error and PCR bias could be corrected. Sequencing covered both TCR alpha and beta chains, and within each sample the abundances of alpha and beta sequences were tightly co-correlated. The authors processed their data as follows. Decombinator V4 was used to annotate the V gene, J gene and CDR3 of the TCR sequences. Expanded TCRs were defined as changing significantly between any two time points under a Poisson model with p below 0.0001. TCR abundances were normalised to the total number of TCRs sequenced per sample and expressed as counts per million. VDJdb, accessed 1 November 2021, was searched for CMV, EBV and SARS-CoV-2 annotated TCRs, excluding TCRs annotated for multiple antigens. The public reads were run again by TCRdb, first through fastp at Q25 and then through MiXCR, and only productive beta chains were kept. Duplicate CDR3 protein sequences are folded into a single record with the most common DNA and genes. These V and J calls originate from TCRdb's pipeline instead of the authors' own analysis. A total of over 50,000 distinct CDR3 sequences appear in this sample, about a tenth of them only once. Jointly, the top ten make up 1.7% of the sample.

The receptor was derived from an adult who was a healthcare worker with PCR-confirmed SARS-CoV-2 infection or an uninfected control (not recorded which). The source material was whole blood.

CDR3 sequence: CASSLSPGGYEIAKNIQYF. Here is the DNA: TGTGCCAGCAGCTTAAGCCCCGGAGGTTACGAGATAGCCAAAAACATTCAGTACTTC. This sequence uses TRBV7-2 and TRBJ2-4; TRBD2 might be the D gene, on 5 matching bases. There are 19 amino acids in the CDR3, from cysteine to phenylalanine inclusive. Only CDR3 DNA remains: 57 bases, in frame from the first base. CDR1 SGHTA and CDR2 FQGNSA are derived from the germline V gene. Between the V and J ends, shortened by 2 bases and 0 bases respectively, the junction contains 20 bases. The reference TRBV7-2 and TRBJ2-4 proteins fill in what lies around the CDR3, so the full variable domain reads GAGVSQSPSNKVTEKGKDVELRCDPISGHTALYWYRQSLGQGLEFLIYFQGNSAPDKSGLPSDRFSAERTGGSVSTLTIQRTQQEDSAVYLCASSLSPGGYEIAKNIQYFGAGTRLSVL.